These 14 T cell receptor beta chains were all obtained from the same sample, sequenced in a study of Tregs in tolerant kidney transplant recipients (dated by TCRdb to about 2019). This sample's time point label indicates: blood sample drawn before combined kidney and bone marrow transplant. The library was produced with the immunoSEQ multiplex PCR assay. As stored in TCRdb, this immuneACCESS dataset retains in-frame rearrangements with V and J assigned. A fraction of the clones does not appear; measured against another copy, unresolved V genes explain less than half of the discrepancy, and the remainder lacks a known reason. The sample records 75,000 to 80,000 clones, around 93% of which are singletons. Clones ranked in the top ten supply approximately 0.37% of the sample. Sequencing used Tregs from blood, obtained before the transplant. These receptors were taken from a human donor who received a combined kidney and bone marrow transplant.

V is TRBV18 and J is TRBJ1-1, with TRBD1 matching 8 bases. Germline CDR1 reads KGHSH; CDR2 reads LQKENI. CDR3 length: 17 amino acids. Trimming removed 1 base from V and 8 bases from J; junction bases left unmatched: 15. CDR3 in amino acids: CASSPLPQGASFQEAFF. The CDR3 DNA reads as TGTGCCAGCTCACCACTCCCGCAGGGGGCTTCCTTCCAAGAAGCTTTCTTT.

V and J are TRBV6-6 and TRBJ1-6; no clear D gene. Germline V lookup: CDR1 MNHNY, CDR2 SVGAGI (reference sequence). V was clipped by 4 bases and J by 0 bases, with 10 bases between them. The CDR3 runs to 16 residues. The CDR3: CASSSPVSSYNSPLHF. The CDR3 DNA reads as TGTGCCAGCAGTTCCCCCGTTAGCTCCTATAATTCACCCCTCCACTTT.

The V call is TRBV2, the J call TRBJ2-1; possibly TRBD1 or TRBD2 for D (5 bases each). The V gene lost 8 bases and the J gene lost 3 bases, with 17 bases spanning the gap. Germline CDR1 and CDR2: SNHLY and FYNNEI. The CDR3 consists of 15 residues. The CDR3 spells CASVARDPGYNEQFF. Written as DNA, the CDR3 is TGTGCCAGCGTGGCCCGGGACCCCGGCTACAATGAGCAGTTCTTC.

A single count supports this clone. This chain uses TRBV6-5 with TRBJ1-1; tentative D call: TRBD1 (5 bases). In germline, CDR1 is MNHEY, CDR2 SVGAGI. The CDR3 totals 15 residues. V lost 0 bases and J 7 bases, leaving 15 bases between the germline ends. CDR3 DNA: TGTGCCAGCAGTTACTCAGGGGAGATTGGGCTTGAAGCTTTCTTT. Amino acid sequence: CASSYSGEIGLEAFF.

The CDR3 spells CASSRLGSGGWETQYF. The DNA for the CDR3 is TGTGCCAGCAGCCGGTTAGGCTCAGGGGGCTGGGAGACCCAGTACTTC. V and J are TRBV2 and TRBJ2-5; 8 positions match TRBD1. CDR3 size: 16 residues. CDR1 is SNHLY, CDR2 FYNNEI, per germline. V shed 6 bases, J shed 5 bases, and the junction held 14 bases outside the gene matches.

V is TRBV6-5 and J is TRBJ1-3; D is ambiguous. CDR1 and CDR2 from the germline V gene are MNHEY and SVGAGI. V dropped 0 bases and J dropped 0 bases, with 6 bases sitting between them. The length of the CDR3 is 15 residues. The CDR3, as DNA: TGTGCCAGCAGTTACTCCAAGAACTCTGGAAACACCATATATTTT. Amino acid sequence: CASSYSKNSGNTIYF.

V and J are TRBV28 and TRBJ1-5; TRBD1 aligns across 11 bases. V gave up 6 bases and J gave up 5 bases; unmatched junction bases: 6. Germline lookup yields CDR1 MDHEN and CDR2 SYDVKM. This CDR3 spans 15 amino acids. The CDR3: CASSKGQGGYQPQHF. CDR3 nucleotide sequence: TGTGCCAGCAGCAAGGGACAGGGGGGCTATCAGCCCCAGCATTTT.

For this clone: Other nucleotide sequences from this sample produce the same CDR3. This chain connects TRBV11-2 to TRBJ2-7; 10 nucleotides align to TRBD2. Germline-derived CDR1 and CDR2 are SGHAT and FQNNGV. V shed 1 base and J 8 bases; nucleotides not matched to a gene: 11. This CDR3 is built from 16 residues. CDR3 DNA sequence: TGTGCCAGCAGCTTAGGGGCTCGGGCTAGCGGGAGCAAGCAGTACTTC. Amino acids: CASSLGARASGSKQYF.

This rearrangement joins TRBV19 to TRBJ1-4, with D possibly matching TRBD1 (5 bases). This CDR3 has 14 residues. Trimming shortened V by 3 bases and J by 7 bases, and 12 bases separated the two germline ends. Germline V gene data show CDR1 as LNHDA and CDR2 as SQIVND (reference sequence). This CDR3 is CASSIVRDGEKLFF. The CDR3 region has the DNA TGTGCCAGTAGTATCGTCAGGGACGGTGAAAAACTGTTTTTT.

The chain has TRBV4-3 and TRBJ2-3, with D hard to call. Per germline, CDR1 LGHNA and CDR2 YSLEER. V lost 0 bases to trimming and J lost 6 bases, with 13 bases between them. The CDR3 length is 15 residues. The CDR3 DNA reads TGCGCCAGCAGCCAAGATCATGAGGATGTGGATACGCAGTATTTT. This sequence encodes CASSQDHEDVDTQYF.

CDR3 in amino acids: CASRSRVPYEQYF. The CDR3 bases are TGTGCCAGCAGGTCACGGGTTCCCTACGAGCAGTACTTC. This chain links TRBV11-2 with TRBJ2-7; D unresolved. Germline-derived CDR1 and CDR2 are SGHAT and FQNNGV. V was shortened by 6 bases and J by 2 bases, with 11 bases between the two germline ends. The CDR3 sequence is 13 residues long.

The chain carries TRBV28 and TRBJ1-1, with TRBD1 as a possible D gene (5 bases). In germline, CDR1 is MDHEN, CDR2 SYDVKM. The length of the CDR3 is 15 residues. The ends were cut back, 6 bases at V and 0 bases at J, with 14 bases in the middle. The CDR3 DNA follows: TGTGCCAGCAGCCCGGGGGGGGTTGTGAACACTGAAGCTTTCTTT. This encodes CASSPGGVVNTEAFF.

The rearrangement joins TRBV4-1 to TRBJ2-7, with TRBD1 matching over 11 bases. The CDR3 spans 17 residues. The trim removed 0 bases at V and 2 bases at J, leaving 6 bases unmatched. CDR1 MGHRA and CDR2 YSYEKL come from the germline V gene. CDR3 sequence: CASSQEGGTGGTYEQYF. CDR3 in DNA: TGCGCCAGCAGCCAAGAAGGAGGGACAGGGGGTACCTACGAGCAGTACTTC.

The V and J genes are TRBV7-2 and TRBJ2-3, with TRBD2 matching 9 bases. V dropped 1 base and J dropped 2; count of bases not matched to a gene: 1. Germline values: CDR1 SGHTA, CDR2 FQGNSA. The CDR3 runs to 15 residues. The CDR3 sequence: CASSLGLAVTDTQYF. The CDR3 region has the DNA TGTGCCAGCAGCTTAGGACTAGCGGTCACAGATACGCAGTATTTT.